This T cell receptor (beta chain) emerged from a study of early T cells in non-severe SARS-CoV-2 infection (dated by TCRdb to the early 2020s). The study in broad terms: Because TCR sequencing was done on bulk RNA from unsorted whole blood, the alpha and beta chains could not be paired.

This was a case-control study nested in a cohort of healthcare workers in London, UK, who had nasopharyngeal swab PCR tests and blood samples taken every week. Healthcare workers were recruited between 23 and 31 March 2020, during the week of the UK lockdown, and were followed weekly for up to roughly 16 weeks. The table lists this clonotype with many counts. The antigen this receptor binds is unknown. Per-nucleotide qualities are absent, and no much larger clonotype sits a single base away. Between the V and J ends, shortened by 5 bases and 4 bases respectively, the junction contains 10 bases. CDR1 and CDR2 are drawn from the germline V gene (reference sequence): MNHNY, SVGAGI. The CDR3 runs 13 amino acids, cysteine and phenylalanine included. Only CDR3 DNA remains: 39 bases, in frame from the first base. Broader findings and caveats from the paper: Matching against VDJdb was skewed toward anti-spike CD8 responses, likely underestimated virus-specific expansions, and missed private and CD4 specificities.

The library was built by means of 5' RACE. TCRdb shows the sequencer as NextSeq 500. The TCR library protocol attached unique molecular identifiers to individual cDNA molecules to correct for sequencing error and PCR bias. Both TCR alpha and beta chains were sequenced, and tight co-correlation was observed between alpha and beta sequence abundances in each sample. Per the authors' processing: Decombinator V4 was used to annotate TCR sequences for V gene, J gene and CDR3. TCRs were defined as expanded if a significant change between any two time points was detected under a Poisson model with p below 0.0001. TCR abundances were normalised to the total number of TCRs sequenced per sample and were expressed as counts per million. TRAV1-2 paired with TRAJ12, TRAJ20 or TRAJ33 defined MAIT TCRs, while TRAV10 paired with TRAJ18 defined iNKT TCRs. VDJdb, accessed on 1 November 2021, was searched for TCRs annotated for CMV, EBV and SARS-CoV-2, and TCRs annotated for more than one antigen were excluded. In TCRdb, the public reads were trimmed at Q25 with fastp and aligned with MiXCR, with productive beta chains retained. CDR3 protein duplicates are merged, each entry listing the most common genes and DNA. TCRdb's processing, not the authors', yielded these V and J calls. Recorded for this sample are about 28,000 distinct CDR3 sequences; around 6% of them occurred a single time. The ten largest clones add up to approximately 35% of the sample.

The sample consisted of whole blood, taken at baseline. Recombination joined TRBV6-6 with TRBJ2-3; no D gene can be assigned with confidence. The TCR sequence derives from an adult who was a healthcare worker with PCR-confirmed SARS-CoV-2 infection or an uninfected control (not recorded which). The CDR3 corresponds to CASSDGAPDTQYF. The DNA sequence is TGTGCCAGCAGTGATGGTGCCCCAGATACGCAGTATTTT.